The T cell receptor beta chain under discussion was sequenced for a study of T cell responses to AZD1222 COVID-19 vaccine. Study-wide results and limits: After the peak T cell response, and only then, were repertoires sampled.

The germline V and J ends were trimmed by 5 bases and 7 bases, with 14 bases remaining between them. CDR3 length: 14 amino acids. Per the germline V gene, CDR1 is SSHAT and CDR2 is FNYEAQ (reference sequence). The method was immunoSEQ multiplex PCR; TCRdb's version includes in-frame clones alone and lacks a portion of them. The sample consists of roughly 150,000 clones, 90% to 95% of them appearing once. Worth noting for this clone: What it binds is unknown.

Sequencing used peripheral blood, obtained 28 days after the second AZD1222 dose. The chain employs TRBV7-7 and TRBJ2-2; perhaps D is TRBD1 or TRBD2 (5 bases each). This TCR was sampled from an adult who received the AZD1222 COVID-19 vaccine. CDR3 in amino acids: CASSPGTTYGELFF. In DNA, the CDR3 is TGTGCCAGCAGCCCAGGGACCACCTACGGGGAGCTGTTTTTT.